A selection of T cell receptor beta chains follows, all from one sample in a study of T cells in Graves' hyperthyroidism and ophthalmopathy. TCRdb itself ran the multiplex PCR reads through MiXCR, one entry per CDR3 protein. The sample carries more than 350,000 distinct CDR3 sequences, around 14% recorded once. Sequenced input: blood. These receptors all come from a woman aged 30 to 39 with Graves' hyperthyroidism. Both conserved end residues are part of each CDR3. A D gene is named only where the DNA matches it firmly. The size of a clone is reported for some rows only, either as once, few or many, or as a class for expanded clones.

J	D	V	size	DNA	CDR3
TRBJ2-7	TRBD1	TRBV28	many	TGTGCCAGCATCCAGACAGGGGCCTACGAGCAGTACTTC	CASIQTGAYEQYF
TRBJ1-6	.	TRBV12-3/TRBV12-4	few	TGTGCCAGCAGTTTCTGGCTATATAATTCACCCCTCCACTTT	CASSFWLYNSPLHF
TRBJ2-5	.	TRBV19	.	TGTGCCAGTGAATCGGGCCGCCAAGAGACCCAGTACTTC	CASESGRQETQYF
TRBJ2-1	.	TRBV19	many	TGTGCCAGTAGTGTACAGGGGAGGTCCTACAATGAGCAGTTCTTC	CASSVQGRSYNEQFF
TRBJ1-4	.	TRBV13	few	TGTGCCAGCAGCCGCGGACCACCAACTAATGAAAAACTGTTTTTT	CASSRGPPTNEKLFF
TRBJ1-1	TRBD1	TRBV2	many	TGTGCCAGCAGCAAACAGGGGGCGAGGTACACTGAAGCTTTCTTT	CASSKQGARYTEAFF
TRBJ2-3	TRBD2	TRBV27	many	TGTGCCAGCAACCAAATGGGGGGGAGCACAGATACGCAGTATTTT	CASNQMGGSTDTQYF
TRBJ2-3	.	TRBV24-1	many	TGTGCCACCAGTGATCGAGTTTACGAGGCAAGGGGCACAGATACGCAGTATTTT	CATSDRVYEARGTDTQYF
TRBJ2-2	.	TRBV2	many	TGTGCCAGCACCCTACCCAGACTACCGGACACCGGGGAGCTGTTTTTT	CASTLPRLPDTGELFF
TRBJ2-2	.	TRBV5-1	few	TGCGCCAGCAGCTTGGTCCAGAGCCCTACCGGGGAGCTGTTTTTT	CASSLVQSPTGELFF
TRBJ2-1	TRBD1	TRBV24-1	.	TGTGCCACCAAGGAACAGGGGGGCAATGAGCAGTTCTTC	CATKEQGGNEQFF
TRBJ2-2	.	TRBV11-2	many	TGTGCCAGCAGCTTCCGGCAGGGGATGACCGGGGAGCTGTTTTTT	CASSFRQGMTGELFF
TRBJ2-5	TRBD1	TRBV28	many	TGTGCCAGCAGAAGGACAGGGGACGAGACCCAGTACTTC	CASRRTGDETQYF
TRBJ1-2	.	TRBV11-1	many	TGTGCCAGCAGCTTAACCCCAGGAGACCCTAACTATGGCTACACCTTC	CASSLTPGDPNYGYTF
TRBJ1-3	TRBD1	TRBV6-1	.	TGTGCCAGCAGTAAGCCGACAGGGGGCCTTGGAAACACCATATATTTT	CASSKPTGGLGNTIYF
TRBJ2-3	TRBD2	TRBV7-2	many	TGTGCCAGCAGGGCGACTAGCGGTGCCGCAGATACGCAGTATTTT	CASRATSGAADTQYF
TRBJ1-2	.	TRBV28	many	TGTGCCGTGGGGGGCTACACCTTC	CAVGGYTF
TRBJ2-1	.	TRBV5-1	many	TGCGCCAGCAGCTTGGACTGGAGCTCCTACAATGAGCAGTTCTTC	CASSLDWSSYNEQFF
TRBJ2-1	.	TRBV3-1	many	TGTGCCAGCAGAGAAAGCGTGATCTCTGCTGAGCAGTTCTTC	CASRESVISAEQFF
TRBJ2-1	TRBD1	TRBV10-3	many	TGTGCCATCAGTGAGTCCGGGACAACAGGGGCCAAGCGTGTGCAGTTCTTC	CAISESGTTGAKRVQFF
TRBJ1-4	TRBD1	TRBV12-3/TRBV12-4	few	TGTGCCAGCACCGTGGACAGGGACAGAGAAAAACTGTTTTTT	CASTVDRDREKLFF
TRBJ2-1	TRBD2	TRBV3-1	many	TGTGCCAGCAGCCAGCGACTAGCGGGAGTAAGGAATGAGCAGTTCTTC	CASSQRLAGVRNEQFF
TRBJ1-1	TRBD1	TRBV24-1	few	TGTGCCACCAGGGACAGGGACTTTGAAGCTTTCTTT	CATRDRDFEAFF
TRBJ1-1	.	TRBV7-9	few	TGTGCCAGCAGCTCCAGGACAGTGAACACTGAAGCTTTCTTT	CASSSRTVNTEAFF
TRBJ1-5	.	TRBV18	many	TGTGCCAGCTCACCTTTTAGACAGGAACTCAATCAGCCCCAGCATTTT	CASSPFRQELNQPQHF
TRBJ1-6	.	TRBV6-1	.	TGTGCCAGCTCGACAACCTCCTATAATTCACCCCTCCACTTT	CASSTTSYNSPLHF
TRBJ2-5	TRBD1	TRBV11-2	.	TGTGCCAGCAGCTCCCCGGGACAGGGAGGAGAGACCCAGTACTTC	CASSSPGQGGETQYF